One and the same sample provided the 10 T cell receptor beta chains below, sequenced in a study of beta chain features in type 1 diabetes. Overall study results and limits: Type 1 diabetes patients showed a moderate but significant shortening of TCRB CDR3s in all four CD4+ subsets.

Antigens for these TCRs are unknown. Investigators reverse transcribed all isolated RNA, so they sequenced expressed TCRB transcripts. Sequenced by immunoSEQ multiplex PCR; TCRdb stores in-frame clones only, minus some. The sample yields roughly 340,000 clones, roughly 12% seen once. Sequencing was done on a sample of naive CD4+ T cells from blood. These receptors were obtained from a woman between 18 and 29 years old with type 1 diabetes.

V usage is TRBV29-1 and J usage is TRBJ1-1; 8 nucleotides match TRBD1. The V gene end was trimmed by 6 bases and the J gene end by 1 base; junction bases not matched to a gene: 1. The germline V gene has CDR1 SQVTM and CDR2 ANQGSEA. CDR3 length: 12 amino acids. CDR3 protein: CSVGQENTEAFF. The CDR3 DNA sequence: TGCAGCGTGGGACAGGAGAACACTGAAGCTTTCTTT.

This clone was seen more than once but under ten times. The chain employs TRBV30 and TRBJ2-3, with D possibly TRBD1 on 5 matching bases. The CDR3 is made up of 13 amino acids. The V gene's germline CDR1 is GTSNPN and CDR2 SVGIG (reference sequence). The V gene lost 0 bases and the J gene lost 2 bases, with 6 bases spanning the gap. The chain's CDR3 is CAWSVGATDTQYF. CDR3 in DNA: TGTGCCTGGAGTGTAGGGGCCACAGATACGCAGTATTTT.

This clone was observed a few times. The rearrangement joins TRBV7-2 to TRBJ2-7; TRBD1 matches 10 bases. In germline, CDR1 is SGHTA, CDR2 FQGNSA. CDR3 length equals 15 residues. Losses at the gene ends were 6 bases for V and 2 bases for J; bases not matched to a gene: 7. CDR3: CASSRQGAQPYEQYF. CDR3 bases: TGTGCCAGCAGTCGACAGGGGGCGCAGCCCTACGAGCAGTACTTC. The full variable domain, with the rest looked up from reference TRBV7-2 and TRBJ2-7, is GAGVSQSPSNKVTEKGKDVELRCDPISGHTALYWYRQSLGQGLEFLIYFQGNSAPDKSGLPSDRFSAERTGGSVSTLTIQRTQQEDSAVYLCASSRQGAQPYEQYFGPGTRLTVT.

The J gene is TRBJ1-2, the V gene TRBV19; a possible D gene is TRBD1 (5 bases). V was shortened by 6 bases and J by 2 bases, with 13 bases between the two germline ends. This CDR3 spans 14 amino acids. The germline gives CDR1 LNHDA, CDR2 SQIVND (reference sequence). For the CDR3, the DNA is TGTGCCAGTAGCAGGGTGATTACGAACTATGGCTACACCTTC. It translates to CASSRVITNYGYTF.

This clone was recorded a few times. The sample carries other DNA sequences with the same CDR3. The rearrangement links TRBV2 to TRBJ1-1; 11 bases are a match to TRBD1. J lost 3 bases, V lost 6 bases, and 0 bases had no gene match. The CDR3 extends over 13 amino acids. Looked up from germline, CDR1 is SNHLY and CDR2 is FYNNEI. The CDR3 bases are TGTGCCAGCAGGGGACAGGGGGACACTGAAGCTTTCTTT. Translation: CASRGQGDTEAFF.

This clone occurred a few times. This chain joins TRBV11-2 and TRBJ2-6, with TRBD1 identical over 9 bases. This CDR3 is built from 14 residues. The germline CDR1 and CDR2 sequences are SGHAT and FQNNGV. J lost 13 bases, V lost 5 bases, and 9 bases had no gene match. The CDR3 region is CASSPGQGGTVLTF. The CDR3 DNA is TGTGCCAGCAGCCCGGGACAGGGAGGAACGGTCCTGACTTTC.

Only a few counts were recorded for this clone. The rearrangement links TRBV7-2 to TRBJ1-5, with D unclear. The germline V and J ends were trimmed by 0 bases and 3 bases, with 12 bases remaining between them. The CDR3 covers 16 residues. Germline loops: CDR1 SGHTA, CDR2 FQGNSA. DNA for the CDR3: TGTGCCAGCAGCTTAGCGAATACAGCCAACAATCAGCCCCAGCATTTT. Protein product: CASSLANTANNQPQHF.

This clone was counted a few times. The chain links TRBV6-5 to TRBJ2-7, with D maybe TRBD2 (5 bases). V was clipped by 8 bases and J by 4 bases, with 12 bases between them. Per the germline V gene, CDR1 is MNHEY and CDR2 is SVGAGI. The CDR3 is 12 amino acids. The CDR3 DNA sequence: TGTGCCAGCTCTCGGGGTTTGTACGAGCAGTACTTC. Residues: CASSRGLYEQYF.

A few counts support this clone. The rearrangement uses TRBV30 and TRBJ1-1; D perhaps matches TRBD1 (6 bases). The CDR3 totals 14 residues. Deletions cut 4 bases from V and 7 bases from J, with 19 bases between. Germline CDR1 and CDR2: GTSNPN and SVGIG (reference sequence). The CDR3 sequence: CAWTSRQGRREAFF. The CDR3, as DNA: TGTGCCTGGACCTCAAGGCAGGGGCGACGTGAAGCTTTCTTT. Full variable domain (missing parts from reference TRBV30 and TRBJ1-1): SQTIHQWPATLVQPVGSPLSLECTVEGTSNPNLYWYRQAAGRGLQLLFYSVGIGQISSEVPQNLSASRPQDRQFILSSKKLLLSDSGFYLCAWTSRQGRREAFFGQGTRLTVV.

V is TRBV28 and J is TRBJ1-5; D remains unclear. Germline CDR1 and CDR2: MDHEN and SYDVKM. The CDR3 totals 12 residues. V lost 5 bases, J lost 9 bases, and 11 bases lay in between. The CDR3 spells CASSGSARPQHF. The CDR3 DNA reads as TGTGCCAGCAGTGGGAGCGCTCGGCCCCAGCATTTT.